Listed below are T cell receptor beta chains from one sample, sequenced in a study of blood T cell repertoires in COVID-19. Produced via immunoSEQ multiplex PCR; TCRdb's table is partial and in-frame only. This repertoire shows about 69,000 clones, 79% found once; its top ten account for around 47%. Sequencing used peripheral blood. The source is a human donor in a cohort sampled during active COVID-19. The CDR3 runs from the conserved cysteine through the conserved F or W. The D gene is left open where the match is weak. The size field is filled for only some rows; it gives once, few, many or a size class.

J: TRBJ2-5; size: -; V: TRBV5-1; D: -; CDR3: CASSVSQETQYF; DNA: TGCGCCAGCAGCGTGTCGCAAGAGACCCAGTACTTC
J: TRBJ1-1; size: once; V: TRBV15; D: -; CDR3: CATSSSVGTGTPEAFF; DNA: TGTGCCACCAGCAGCTCGGTTGGAACAGGAACGCCTGAAGCTTTCTTT
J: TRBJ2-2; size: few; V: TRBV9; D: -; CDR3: CASSAGQTYTGELFF; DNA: TGTGCCAGCAGCGCAGGACAGACCTACACCGGGGAGCTGTTTTTT
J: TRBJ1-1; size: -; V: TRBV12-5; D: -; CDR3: CASALPNSQNTEAFF; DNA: TGTGCTAGTGCCCTCCCAAACAGTCAGAACACTGAAGCTTTCTTT
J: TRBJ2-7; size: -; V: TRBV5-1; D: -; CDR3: CASSLTGNSYEQYF; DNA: TGCGCCAGCAGCTTGACAGGGAACTCCTACGAGCAGTACTTC
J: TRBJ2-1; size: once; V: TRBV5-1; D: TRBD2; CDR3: CASSFSSGSYNEQFF; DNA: TGCGCCAGCAGCTTCTCGAGCGGGAGTTACAATGAGCAGTTCTTC
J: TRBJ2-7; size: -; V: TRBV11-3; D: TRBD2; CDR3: CASSPGGGRGTYEQYF; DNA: TGTGCCAGCAGCCCCGGGGGCGGGAGGGGCACCTACGAGCAGTACTTC
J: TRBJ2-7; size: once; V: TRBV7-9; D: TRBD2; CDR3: CASSSGLAGGEADEQYF; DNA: TGTGCCAGCAGCTCAGGACTAGCGGGAGGTGAGGCTGACGAGCAGTACTTC
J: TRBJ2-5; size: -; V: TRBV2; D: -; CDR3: CASRPGGGGYTQYF; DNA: TGTGCCAGCAGACCGGGGGGAGGGGGATACACCCAGTACTTC
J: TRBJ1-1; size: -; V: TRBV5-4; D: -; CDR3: CASTPRGNTEAFF; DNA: TGTGCCAGCACCCCGCGGGGGAACACTGAAGCTTTCTTT
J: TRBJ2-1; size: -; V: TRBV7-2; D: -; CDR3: CASSLLADNEQFF; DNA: TGTGCCAGCAGCTTACTGGCGGACAATGAGCAGTTCTTC
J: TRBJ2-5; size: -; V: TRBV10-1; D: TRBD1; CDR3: CASSVGTGAQETQYF; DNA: TGCGCCAGCAGTGTCGGGACAGGGGCCCAAGAGACCCAGTACTTC
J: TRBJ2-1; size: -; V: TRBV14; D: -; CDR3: CASSLRGYNEQFF; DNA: TGTGCCAGCAGCCTGAGGGGGTACAATGAGCAGTTCTTC
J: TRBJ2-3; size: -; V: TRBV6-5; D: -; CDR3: CASSLLTENTDTQYF; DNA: TGTGCCAGCAGCCTACTCACAGAGAACACAGATACGCAGTATTTT
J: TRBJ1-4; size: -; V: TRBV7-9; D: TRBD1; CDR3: CASSTSTGVEKLFF; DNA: TGTGCCAGCAGCACATCAACAGGGGTTGAAAAACTGTTTTTT
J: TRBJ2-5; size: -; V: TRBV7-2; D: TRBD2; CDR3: CASSLAGLESQETQYF; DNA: TGTGCCAGCAGCTTAGCAGGACTAGAATCCCAAGAGACCCAGTACTTC
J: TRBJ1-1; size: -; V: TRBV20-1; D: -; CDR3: CSAGRGTEAFF; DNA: TGCAGTGCGGGCAGGGGCACTGAAGCTTTCTTT
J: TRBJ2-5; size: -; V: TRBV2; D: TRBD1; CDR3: CASSGQGYQETQYF; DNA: TGTGCCAGCAGCGGACAGGGCTACCAAGAGACCCAGTACTTC
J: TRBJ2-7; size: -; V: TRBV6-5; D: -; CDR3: CASRRQASSYEQYF; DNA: TGTGCCAGCAGGCGACAGGCTAGCTCCTACGAGCAGTACTTC
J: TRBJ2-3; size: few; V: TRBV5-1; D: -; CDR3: CASSSRTGRGTDTQYF; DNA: TGCGCCAGCAGCTCCCGGACAGGGAGGGGCACAGATACGCAGTATTTT
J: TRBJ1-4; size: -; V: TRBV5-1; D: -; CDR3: CASSSGATNEKLFF; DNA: TGCGCCAGCAGCTCAGGGGCAACTAATGAAAAACTGTTTTTT
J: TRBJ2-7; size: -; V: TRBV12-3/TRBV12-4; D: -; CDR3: CASTHPRGYEQYF; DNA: TGTGCCAGCACCCACCCCCGGGGGTACGAGCAGTACTTC
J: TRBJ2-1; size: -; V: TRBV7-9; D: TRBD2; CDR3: CASSGPGTSGGSYNEQFF; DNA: TGTGCCAGCAGCGGTCCCGGGACTAGCGGGGGGTCGTACAATGAGCAGTTCTTC
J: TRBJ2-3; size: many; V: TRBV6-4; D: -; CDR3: CASSDGASSTDTQYF; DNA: TGTGCCAGCAGTGACGGTGCGTCTAGCACAGATACGCAGTATTTT
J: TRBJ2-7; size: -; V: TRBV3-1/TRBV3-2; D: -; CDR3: CASSQVWDLGGSYEQYF; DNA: TGTGCCAGCAGCCAAGTTTGGGATCTAGGGGGTTCCTACGAGCAGTACTTC